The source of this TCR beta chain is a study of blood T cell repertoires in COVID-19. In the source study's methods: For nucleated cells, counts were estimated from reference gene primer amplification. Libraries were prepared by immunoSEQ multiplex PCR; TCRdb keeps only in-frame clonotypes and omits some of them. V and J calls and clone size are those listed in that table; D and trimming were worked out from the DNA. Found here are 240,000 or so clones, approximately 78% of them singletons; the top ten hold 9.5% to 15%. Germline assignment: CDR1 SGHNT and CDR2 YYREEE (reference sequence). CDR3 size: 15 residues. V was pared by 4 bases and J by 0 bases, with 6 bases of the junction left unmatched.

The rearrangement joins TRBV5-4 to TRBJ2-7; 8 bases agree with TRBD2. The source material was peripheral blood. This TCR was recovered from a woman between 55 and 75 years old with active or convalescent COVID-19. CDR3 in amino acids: CASSGAGDFSYEQYF. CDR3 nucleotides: TGTGCCAGCAGCGGAGCGGGGGACTTCTCCTACGAGCAGTACTTC.